This entry lists 23 T cell receptor beta chains sequenced from one sample in a study of blood T cells in healthy people across ages. A second PCR, run for roughly 7 to 12 cycles, used a sample-barcoded 5' primer plus a J-beta primer mix. MiXCR, applied by TCRdb to the 5' RACE reads, yields one record per CDR3 protein. The sample has around 500,000 distinct CDR3 sequences, roughly 48% seen once. Sequenced sample: blood. These receptors all come from an elderly man in good health.

CDR3 region: CASRRTGATSFNEKLFF. The CDR3 DNA follows: TGTGCCAGCCGCAGAACAGGGGCTACTTCGTTTAATGAAAAACTGTTTTTT. This chain uses TRBV7-8 with TRBJ1-4; 7 nucleotides line up with TRBD1. With V trimmed by 8 bases and J by 4 bases, 16 bases remained unmatched. Germline values: CDR1 SGHVS, CDR2 FQNEAQ. The CDR3 spans 17 residues.

This clonotype turned up a few times. The genes are TRBV7-2 and TRBJ2-3, with 11 bases that match TRBD1. Germline V gene sequence: CDR1 SGHTA, CDR2 FQGNSA. With 11 bases clipped from V and 3 bases from J, the junction kept 4 bases outside the gene matches. There are 13 residues in the CDR3. For the CDR3, the DNA is TGTGCCTATCGGGACAGGGGGACAGATACGCAGTATTTT. It is translated as CAYRDRGTDTQYF.

This clonotype was detected once. The chain joins TRBV6-4 to TRBJ2-3, with 10 bases fitting TRBD2. This CDR3 is built from 15 residues. From germline, CDR1 is MRHNA and CDR2 SNTAGT. Trimming took 6 bases from V and 2 from J; bases not matched to a gene: 5. CDR3 in DNA: TGTGCCAGCAGCCCTGGGACTAGCGACACAGATACGCAGTATTTT. This codes for CASSPGTSDTDTQYF.

Points on this clonotype: An end of the junction does not agree with germline; a read error may underlie this. The rearrangement uses TRBV29-1 and TRBJ1-4; 7 positions match TRBD1. The CDR3 runs to 13 residues. Germline CDR1 and CDR2: SQVTM and ANQGSEA. DNA of the CDR3: TGCAGCGTGGAAGGACAGGCAGACGAAAAACTGTTTTTT. Amino acid sequence: CSVEGQADEKLFF.

The rearrangement uses TRBV20-1 and TRBJ1-1, with D unclear. The V and J ends lost 3 bases and 6 bases respectively, with 14 bases between them. Germline values: CDR1 DFQATT, CDR2 SNEGSKA (reference sequence). The CDR3 covers 13 residues. In DNA, the CDR3 is TGCAGTGCTAGGAGGGCAGCCACCTCTGAAGCTTTCTTT. Amino acid sequence: CSARRAATSEAFF.

J is TRBJ2-1 and V is TRBV24-1; 11 bases agree with TRBD2. The CDR3 has 17 residues. Trimming cost V 4 bases and J 9 bases; bases outside gene matches: 13. Germline values: CDR1 KGHDR, CDR2 SFDVKD. CDR3 region: CATSDPERLAGGSEQFF. The CDR3 nucleotides read TGTGCCACCAGTGACCCTGAGCGGCTAGCGGGAGGCAGTGAGCAGTTCTTC.

The CDR3, as DNA: TGCAGCACCAAGAGTCCAGGGACCGAGACCCAGTACTTC. It specifies CSTKSPGTETQYF. V usage is TRBV29-1 and J usage is TRBJ2-5; D possibly matches TRBD1 or TRBD2 (5 bases each). Per germline, CDR1 SQVTM and CDR2 ANQGSEA. V lost 8 bases to trimming and J lost 5 bases, with 18 bases between them. The CDR3 spans 13 residues.

The J gene is TRBJ1-4, the V gene TRBV6-5, with D maybe TRBD1 (6 bases). With 7 bases removed from V and 8 bases from J, the gap between germline ends came to 20 bases. The CDR3 contains 15 residues. Looked up from germline, CDR1 is MNHEY and CDR2 is SVGAGI. The CDR3 nucleotides read TGTGCCAGCACCACAGGGTTCAACGAGGGAGAAAAACTGTTTTTT. It yields the protein CASTTGFNEGEKLFF.

The chain recombines TRBV3-1 with TRBJ1-2, with D possibly TRBD1 on 5 matching bases. Germline V gene sequence: CDR1 LGHDT, CDR2 YNNKEL (reference sequence). V shed 3 bases and J shed 2 bases, with 13 bases lying between them. The CDR3 loop spans 15 amino acids. This CDR3 is CASSQGTMINYGYTF. The DNA of the CDR3 is TGTGCCAGCAGCCAGGGGACGATGATCAACTATGGCTACACCTTC.

This clonotype was recorded a few times. This rearrangement joins TRBV28 to TRBJ1-2; D gene uncertain. The germline V and J ends were trimmed by 6 bases and 4 bases, with 6 bases remaining between them. Germline V gives CDR1 MDHEN, CDR2 SYDVKM. CDR3 length equals 11 residues. The CDR3 spells CASSSSYGYTF. Here the CDR3 DNA reads TGTGCCAGCAGCTCGTCCTATGGCTACACCTTC.

This clonotype was found a few times. Here the CDR3 reads CASSYPKGREETQYF. For the CDR3, the DNA is TGTGCCAGCAGTTACCCAAAGGGTAGGGAAGAGACCCAGTACTTC. This chain uses TRBV6-2 or TRBV6-3 with TRBJ2-5; the D is unclear. This CDR3 comprises 15 residues. In germline, CDR1 is MNHEY, CDR2 SVGEGT. V was clipped by 2 bases and J by 3 bases, with 13 bases between them.

The gene calls are TRBV20-1 and TRBJ1-4; D is ambiguous. The V end was cut by 6 bases, the J end by 6 bases, with 14 bases between. This CDR3 comprises 13 residues. Germline values: CDR1 DFQATT, CDR2 SNEGSKA (reference sequence). The CDR3 here is CSAKSGGDEKLFF. The CDR3 DNA reads as TGCAGTGCGAAGTCGGGTGGTGATGAAAAACTGTTTTTT.

This clonotype was recorded a few times. The chain has TRBV7-9 and TRBJ2-1, with TRBD2 matching over 8 bases. The CDR3 sequence is 15 residues long. V lost 1 base to trimming and J lost 10 bases; unmatched junction nucleotides: 9. CDR1 SEHNR and CDR2 FQNEAQ come from the germline V gene (reference sequence). The CDR3 here is CASSLGSGRGPEQFF. CDR3 nucleotides: TGTGCCAGCAGCTTAGGGAGCGGGAGAGGGCCAGAGCAGTTCTTC.

V usage is TRBV10-3 and J usage is TRBJ2-6; D is uncertain. Between the trimmed V and J ends, which lost 0 bases and 3 bases, there was a span of 9 bases. Germline V CDR1 and CDR2: ENHRY, SYGVKD. This CDR3 spans 16 amino acids. DNA of the CDR3: TGTGCCATCAGTGAGTCGCTAGGGTTTGGGGCCAACGTCCTGACTTTC. It is translated as CAISESLGFGANVLTF.

This clonotype was observed a handful of times. The rearrangement links TRBV6-6 to TRBJ1-2; D ambiguous. The germline gives CDR1 MNHNY, CDR2 SVGAGI (reference sequence). V lost 6 bases to trimming and J lost 8 bases, with 16 bases between them. This CDR3 region has 13 residues. The CDR3 nucleotides read TGTGCCAGCAGCCCATCCCAGAAGGAGGGCTACACCTTC. This translates into CASSPSQKEGYTF.

The chain recombines TRBV7-9 with TRBJ1-1; maybe TRBD1 (5 bases). The CDR3 loop spans 17 amino acids. With 2 bases removed from V and 4 bases from J, the gap between germline ends came to 20 bases. Germline assignment: CDR1 SEHNR and CDR2 FQNEAQ (reference sequence). In nucleotides, the CDR3 is TGTGCCAGCAGCTTATGGGGACGCGAGGGGTACGGCACTGAAGCTTTCTTT. Residues: CASSLWGREGYGTEAFF.

Comment on this clonotype: It may be a read error: a sequence one base away is much more abundant. The chain is built from TRBV5-1 and TRBJ2-5, with D maybe TRBD2 (5 bases). Between the trimmed V and J ends, which lost 4 bases and 10 bases, there was a span of 14 bases. Germline values: CDR1 SGHRS, CDR2 YFSETQ. The CDR3 contains 12 residues. The CDR3 here is CASSADSPGQYF. CDR3 coding DNA: TGCGCCAGCAGCGCGGACTCCCCGGGCCAGTACTTC.

V is TRBV7-9 and J is TRBJ2-3; D possibly corresponds to TRBD2 (6 bases). V lost 7 bases, J lost 2 bases, and 19 bases lay in between. The germline V gene has CDR1 SEHNR and CDR2 FQNEAQ (reference sequence). CDR3 size: 16 residues. CDR3 sequence: CASNTRRGRSTDTQYF. The DNA of the CDR3 is TGTGCCAGCAACACACGTCGGGGGAGGTCCACAGATACGCAGTATTTT. Using reference TRBV7-9 and TRBJ2-3 for the parts outside the CDR3, the full variable domain is DTGVSQNPRHKITKRGQNVTFRCDPISEHNRLYWYRQTLGQGPEFLTYFQNEAQLEKSRLLSDRFSAERPKGSFSTLEIQRTEQGDSAMYLCASNTRRGRSTDTQYFGPGTRLTVL.

The chain employs TRBV29-1 and TRBJ2-1; perhaps TRBD2 as D (5 bases). The CDR3 sequence is 14 residues long. Trimming left V 5 bases short and J 0 bases short, with 11 bases between. Germline V lookup: CDR1 SQVTM, CDR2 ANQGSEA. The CDR3 sequence is CSVRGKSSYNEQFF. The CDR3 nucleotides read TGCAGCGTTAGAGGGAAGAGCTCCTACAATGAGCAGTTCTTC.

In DNA form, the CDR3 reads TGTGCCAGCAGCCCGATTACAGGGAGCACAGATACGCAGTATTTT. Translation gives CASSPITGSTDTQYF. V is TRBV7-2 and J is TRBJ2-3; D is possibly TRBD1 (6 bases). CDR3 length equals 15 residues. Trimming left V 5 bases short and J 0 bases short, with 12 bases between. The V gene's germline CDR1 is SGHTA and CDR2 FQGNSA.

The V gene is TRBV19, the J gene TRBJ2-4, with no clear D. This CDR3 contains 15 residues. The V and J ends lost 1 base and 0 bases respectively, with 7 bases between them. CDR1 and CDR2 (germline): LNHDA, SQIVND (reference sequence). The CDR3 bases are TGTGCCAGTAGTATAGCGTGGGCAGCCAAAAACATTCAGTACTTC. As protein: CASSIAWAAKNIQYF.

The chain recombines TRBV20-1 with TRBJ1-1; no clear D. CDR1 and CDR2 (germline): DFQATT, SNEGSKA (reference sequence). Trimming removed 4 bases from V and 5 bases from J, with 14 bases in between. This CDR3 is built from 13 residues. The CDR3 loop reads CSAIRQAETEAFF. CDR3 DNA sequence: TGCAGTGCTATAAGGCAGGCAGAAACTGAAGCTTTCTTT.

This clonotype was picked up a small number of times. V usage is TRBV20-1 and J usage is TRBJ2-7; weak D call: TRBD2 (6 bases). The CDR3 spans 12 residues. Germline loops: CDR1 DFQATT, CDR2 SNEGSKA (reference sequence). Trimming left V 5 bases short and J 3 bases short, with 11 bases between. This chain's CDR3 is CSAFQTSYEQYF. In DNA form, the CDR3 reads TGCAGTGCTTTCCAGACTAGCTACGAGCAGTACTTC.